This entry features one T cell receptor (beta chain) sequence. This entry belongs to a study of blood T cell repertoires in COVID-19. The CDR3 contains 11 residues. Germline V gene sequence: CDR1 SGHAT, CDR2 FQDESV (reference sequence). The V gene lost 5 bases and the J gene lost 7 bases, with 6 bases spanning the gap. The repertoire was sequenced with immunoSEQ multiplex PCR; TCRdb's copy has only in-frame clones and lacks some. Here the sample spans more than 200,000 clones, 80% to 85% being singletons. Sample: peripheral blood. This receptor was taken from a man aged 55 to 70 with acute or convalescent COVID-19. This chain connects TRBV11-1 to TRBJ2-1; no definite D call. The CDR3 region is CASSPHNEQFF. The CDR3 DNA is TGTGCCAGCAGCCCCCATAATGAGCAGTTCTTC.